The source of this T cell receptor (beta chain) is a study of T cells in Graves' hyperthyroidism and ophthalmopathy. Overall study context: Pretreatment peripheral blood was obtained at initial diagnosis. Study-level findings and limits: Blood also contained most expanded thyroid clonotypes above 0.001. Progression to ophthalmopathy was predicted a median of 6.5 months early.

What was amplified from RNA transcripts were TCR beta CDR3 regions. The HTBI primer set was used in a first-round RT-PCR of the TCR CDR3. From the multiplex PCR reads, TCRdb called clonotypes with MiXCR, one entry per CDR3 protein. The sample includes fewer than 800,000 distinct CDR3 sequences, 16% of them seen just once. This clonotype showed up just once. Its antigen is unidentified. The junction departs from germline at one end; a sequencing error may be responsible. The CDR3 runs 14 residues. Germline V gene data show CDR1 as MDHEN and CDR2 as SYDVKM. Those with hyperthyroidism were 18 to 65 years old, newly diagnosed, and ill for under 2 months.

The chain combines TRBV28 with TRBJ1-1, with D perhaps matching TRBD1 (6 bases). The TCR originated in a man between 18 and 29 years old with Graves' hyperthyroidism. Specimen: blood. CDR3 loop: CVSSSPGQNTEAFF. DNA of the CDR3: TGTGTCAGCAGTTCCCCGGGACAGAACACTGAAGCTTTCTTT.